This passage covers 11 T cell receptor beta chains from one sample sequenced in a study of blood T cells in healthy people across ages. Combining a sample-barcoded 5' primer with a J-beta primer mix, a second PCR ran for roughly 6 to 11 cycles. One entry per CDR3 protein results from TCRdb running MiXCR on the 5' RACE reads. The sample records a few hundred thousand distinct CDR3 sequences, 27% being singletons. These data were likewise used in another study, on T cells of mothers and their children.

The source material was blood. These receptors all come from a boy between 2 and 15 years old in good health.

The J gene is TRBJ1-5, the V gene TRBV20-1, with 7 bases aligning to TRBD1. V trimming: 3 bases; J trimming: 6 bases; junction bases outside the gene matches: 8. There are 14 residues in the CDR3. Germline V gene data show CDR1 as DFQATT and CDR2 as SNEGSKA (reference sequence). The CDR3 sequence is CSASYGRGGQPQHF. In DNA form, the CDR3 reads TGCAGTGCTAGTTACGGCAGGGGGGGTCAGCCCCAGCATTTT.

This chain links TRBV12-3 or TRBV12-4 with TRBJ2-7, with D tentatively TRBD2 (6 bases). Trimming took off 1 base at V and 4 bases at J, with 11 bases between the two ends. The CDR3 runs 14 residues. Here the CDR3 reads CASSLGWRDYEQYF. CDR3 nucleotides: TGTGCCAGCAGTTTAGGTTGGCGGGATTACGAGCAGTACTTC.

V is TRBV12-3 or TRBV12-4 and J is TRBJ1-3; TRBD1 agrees at 7 bases. CDR3 length: 15 residues. With 7 bases clipped from V and 0 bases from J, the junction kept 6 bases outside the gene matches. The CDR3 DNA reads TGTGCCAGCACCGACAGGGCAAACTCTGGAAACACCATATATTTT. Translated, it gives CASTDRANSGNTIYF.

V is TRBV6-6 and J is TRBJ1-4; 7 bases agree with TRBD1. This CDR3 has 15 residues. V lost 2 bases, J lost 3 bases, and 3 bases stayed unmatched. The V gene's germline CDR1 is MNHNY and CDR2 SVGAGI (reference sequence). CDR3 region: CASSYGGTANEKLFF. For the CDR3, the DNA is TGTGCCAGCAGTTACGGGGGGACAGCTAATGAAAAACTGTTTTTT.

This chain joins TRBV6-2 or TRBV6-3 and TRBJ2-2; 12 bases fit TRBD2. The CDR3 runs to 14 residues. V lost 11 bases to trimming and J lost 6 bases; unmatched junction nucleotides: 7. Per the germline V gene, CDR1 is MNHEY and CDR2 is SVGEGT. The CDR3 is CAGRTSGTAGELFF. The CDR3 DNA reads as TGTGCCGGACGGACTAGCGGGACTGCCGGGGAGCTGTTTTTT.

The chain combines TRBV20-1 with TRBJ2-5; 7 bases map to TRBD2. The germline V gene has CDR1 DFQATT and CDR2 SNEGSKA (reference sequence). This CDR3 contains 14 residues. V lost 3 bases, J lost 0 bases, and 4 bases stayed unmatched. The CDR3 spells CSARTSRHQETQYF. The CDR3 DNA sequence: TGCAGTGCTAGGACTAGCAGACACCAAGAGACCCAGTACTTC.

The chain carries TRBV19 and TRBJ1-2; D possibly corresponds to TRBD1 (6 bases). The CDR3 length is 11 residues. Germline V gene lookup returns CDR1 LNHDA and CDR2 SQIVND (reference sequence). Trimming cost V 9 bases and J 6 bases, with 11 bases left between them. Here the CDR3 DNA reads TGTGCCAGCGCCTACAGGGATGGCTACACCTTC. Protein product: CASAYRDGYTF.

This clonotype was counted between two and nine times. V usage is TRBV20-1 and J usage is TRBJ2-7; 9 nucleotides agree with TRBD2. CDR3 length: 14 amino acids. Germline assignment: CDR1 DFQATT and CDR2 SNEGSKA (reference sequence). V gave up 2 bases and J gave up 4 bases; unmatched junction bases: 6. CDR3 nucleotide sequence: TGCAGTGCTAGAACTTCGGGACTAGCTTACGAGCAGTACTTC. Its translation: CSARTSGLAYEQYF.

The rearrangement uses TRBV4-3 and TRBJ2-5, with a tentative D call TRBD2 (6 bases). The germline gives CDR1 LGHNA, CDR2 YSLEER. Trimming left V 0 bases short and J 11 bases short, with 19 bases between. The CDR3 runs to 15 residues. CDR3 sequence (DNA): TGCGCCAGCAGCCAAGATGAAGCTAGCGCCACCCAACAGTACTTC. Translating it yields CASSQDEASATQQYF.

This chain links TRBV4-1 with TRBJ1-4, with 7 bases matching TRBD1. V shed 2 bases and J 4 bases; nucleotides not matched to a gene: 16. The CDR3 has 19 amino acids. The germline gives CDR1 MGHRA, CDR2 YSYEKL. CDR3 nucleotide sequence: TGCGCCAGCAGCCAACAAGGCCTAGGGACAGCTAGATATAATGAAAAACTGTTTTTT. Encoded protein: CASSQQGLGTARYNEKLFF.

This clonotype was seen more than once but under ten times. The chain has TRBV10-3 and TRBJ1-3; D gene ambiguous. V was clipped by 8 bases and J by 7 bases, with 15 bases between them. The CDR3 runs 13 residues. CDR1 ENHRY and CDR2 SYGVKD come from the germline V gene. The CDR3 coding sequence is TGTGCCATCGGTCCGGCTGGGTTGAACACCATATATTTT. Amino acids: CAIGPAGLNTIYF.